There are a few counts of the clone carrying this TCR beta chain. This sample was included in a study of cytomegalovirus exposure and HLA in healthy donors. Researchers ran the PCR with 60 Vbeta and 13 Jbeta primers. Here immunoSEQ multiplex PCR was the method, and the copy in TCRdb shows in-frame clones only, minus some. Of 110,000 or so clones listed, approximately 80% were seen once; the top ten hold around 6%. Germline CDR1 is MDHEN and CDR2 is SYDVKM. The CDR3 spans 13 residues. V was shortened by 6 bases and J by 5 bases, with 11 bases between the two germline ends. This clonotype originated in a male donor in good health and CMV-seronegative. This chain uses TRBV28 with TRBJ1-5, with D perhaps TRBD1 (6 bases). The material sequenced was PBMCs. CDR3 sequence reads: CASRYRVDQPQHF. CDR3 in DNA: TGTGCCAGCAGGTACAGGGTGGATCAGCCCCAGCATTTT.